The sequence of this T cell receptor (beta chain) was determined in a study of cytomegalovirus exposure and HLA in healthy donors. Study conclusions and caveats: In a later analysis, productive TCRs from donors in an Asian-associated ancestry cluster reportedly carried fewer N-insertions than the cohort mean. The authors listed 164 TCR beta chains as cytomegalovirus-associated.

Though nominally healthy at sampling, donors likely had unrecorded immune exposures. As for this clone: Antigen unknown.

Amplification used 60 Vbeta primers and 13 Jbeta primers. Libraries were prepared by immunoSEQ multiplex PCR; TCRdb keeps only in-frame clonotypes and omits some of them. The data hold 150,000 or so clones, with about 80% observed a single time. Germline loops: CDR1 SEHNR, CDR2 FQNEAQ (reference sequence). The CDR3 is 12 amino acids. The V end lost 5 bases, the J end lost 4 bases, and 7 bases lay between the germline ends. The sequencing sample was made of PBMCs. The source of this sequence is a man between 40 and 49 years old in good health and CMV-seropositive. V usage is TRBV7-9 and J usage is TRBJ2-3; D gene uncertain. The CDR3 loop reads CASSPLADTQYF. The CDR3 DNA sequence: TGTGCCAGCAGCCCACTCGCAGATACGCAGTATTTT.